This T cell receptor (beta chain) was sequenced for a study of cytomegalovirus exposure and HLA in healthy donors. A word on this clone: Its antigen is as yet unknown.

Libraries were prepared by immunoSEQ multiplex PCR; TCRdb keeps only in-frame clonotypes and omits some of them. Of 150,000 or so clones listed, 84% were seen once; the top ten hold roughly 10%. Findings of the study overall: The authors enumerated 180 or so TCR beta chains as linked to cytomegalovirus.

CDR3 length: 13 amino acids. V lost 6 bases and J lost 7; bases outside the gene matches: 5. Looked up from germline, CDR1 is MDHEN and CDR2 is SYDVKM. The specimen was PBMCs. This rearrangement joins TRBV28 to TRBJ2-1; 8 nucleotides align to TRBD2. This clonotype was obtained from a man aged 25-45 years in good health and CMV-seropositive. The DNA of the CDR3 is TGTGCCAGCAGGGGAGCGGGGGTAAATGAGCAGTTCTTC. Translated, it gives CASRGAGVNEQFF.